The 28 T cell receptor beta chains in this list originate from one sample, sequenced in a study of T cells after yellow fever vaccination. TCRdb used MiXCR to reprocess the 5' RACE reads, holding one entry per CDR3 protein. The repertoire holds about 400,000 distinct CDR3 sequences, 6.2% seen once, with about 15% in the top ten. The sequencing here drew on PBMCs, taken 5 days after the yellow fever booster vaccination. Source of these receptors: a man under 40 who received the YFV17D yellow fever vaccine.

J is TRBJ2-1 and V is TRBV5-1, with 7 bases lining up with TRBD2. Germline CDR1 is SGHRS and CDR2 is YFSETQ. After removal of 4 bases from V and 2 bases from J, the junction contained 9 bases not matched to a gene. CDR3 length equals 16 residues. The CDR3 DNA reads as TGCGCCAGCAGCCCTGGGAGTGGGAGGGCCTACAATGAGCAGTTCTTC. It translates to CASSPGSGRAYNEQFF.

This clonotype was recorded at least ten times. The chain carries TRBV5-1 and TRBJ2-1; 10 bases map to TRBD1. This CDR3 comprises 15 residues. Per the germline V gene, CDR1 is SGHRS and CDR2 is YFSETQ. Losses at the gene ends were 4 bases for V and 3 bases for J; bases not matched to a gene: 4. The CDR3 here is CASSEGTGDYNEQFF. CDR3 nucleotide sequence: TGCGCCAGCAGCGAGGGGACAGGGGACTACAATGAGCAGTTCTTC.

This clonotype was observed at least ten times. J is TRBJ2-3 and V is TRBV7-2; D is perhaps TRBD1 or TRBD2 (5 bases each). The CDR3 length is 13 residues. Germline lookup yields CDR1 SGHTA and CDR2 FQGNSA. The germline V and J ends were trimmed by 9 bases and 2 bases, with 12 bases remaining between them. The CDR3 here is CARAGTNTDTQYF. CDR3 sequence (DNA): TGTGCCAGGGCCGGGACGAACACAGATACGCAGTATTTT.

This clonotype was seen ten or more times. The gene calls are TRBV6-1 and TRBJ2-5, with 7 bases aligning to TRBD1. Germline V gene lookup returns CDR1 MNHNS and CDR2 SASEGT. The CDR3 totals 14 residues. Trimming removed 6 bases from V and 2 bases from J; junction bases left unmatched: 6. The CDR3 nucleotides read TGTGCCAGCAGGAGAGACAGGGCACAAGAGACCCAGTACTTC. Its translation is CASRRDRAQETQYF.

The CDR3 here is CASSLYGTGGLFF. CDR3 sequence (DNA): TGTGCCAGCAGCCTTTACGGTACGGGTGGACTGTTTTTT. V and J are TRBV7-9 and TRBJ1-4; no firm D call. Trimming shortened V by 5 bases and J by 13 bases, and 17 bases separated the two germline ends. CDR3 length: 13 residues. Looked up from germline, CDR1 is SEHNR and CDR2 is FQNEAQ (reference sequence).

This clonotype was counted ten times or more. The chain is built from TRBV2 and TRBJ2-7; no reliable D call. The CDR3 runs 12 residues. V lost 7 bases and J 0 bases, leaving 7 bases between the germline ends. Per the germline V gene, CDR1 is SNHLY and CDR2 is FYNNEI. This CDR3 reads CASNQDSYEQYF. CDR3 nucleotides: TGTGCCAGCAACCAGGACTCCTACGAGCAGTACTTC.

This clonotype was counted a few times. The chain links TRBV19 to TRBJ1-1; 9 bases match TRBD1. The CDR3 spans 13 residues. Germline V gene lookup returns CDR1 LNHDA and CDR2 SQIVND (reference sequence). J was trimmed by 6 bases and V by 8 bases; bases with no gene match: 7. The CDR3 sequence: CASGTGLRSEAFF. The CDR3 DNA reads TGTGCCAGTGGGACAGGGTTGAGATCTGAAGCTTTCTTT.

This clonotype was observed at least ten times. V usage is TRBV6-1 and J usage is TRBJ2-7; 7 positions agree with TRBD1. This CDR3 spans 13 amino acids. Germline V gives CDR1 MNHNS, CDR2 SASEGT. Germline trimming cut 5 bases from V and 7 bases from J; bases unmatched to any gene: 8. In nucleotides, the CDR3 is TGTGCCAGCAGTAAGGACAGGCCTGGGGAGCAGTACTTC. This translates into CASSKDRPGEQYF.

In its sample, this clonotype was seen a few times. This chain joins TRBV20-1 and TRBJ2-7, with D unclear. This CDR3 has 11 residues. In germline, CDR1 is DFQATT, CDR2 SNEGSKA (reference sequence). Trimming shortened V by 4 bases and J by 7 bases, and 11 bases separated the two germline ends. CDR3 nucleotides: TGCAGTGCTACTCCTAGTAGGGAGCAGTACTTC. This codes for CSATPSREQYF.

The chain is built from TRBV20-1 and TRBJ2-5; either TRBD1 or TRBD2 may supply D (7 bases each). The CDR3 consists of 16 residues. V was shortened by 5 bases and J by 2 bases, with 21 bases between the two germline ends. From germline, CDR1 is DFQATT and CDR2 SNEGSKA (reference sequence). This CDR3 reads CSAHQGGNSGQETQYF. The CDR3 nucleotides read TGCAGTGCTCACCAGGGGGGGAATAGCGGACAAGAGACCCAGTACTTC.

This clonotype was seen at least ten times. The chain links TRBV9 to TRBJ2-5; 7 positions agree with TRBD1. Trimming took 4 bases from V and 1 from J; bases not matched to a gene: 7. The germline V gene has CDR1 SGDLS and CDR2 YYNGEE. The CDR3 loop spans 15 amino acids. CDR3 protein: CASSLLQGVQETQYF. The CDR3 DNA reads TGTGCCAGCAGCCTGCTCCAGGGGGTCCAAGAGACCCAGTACTTC.

The table lists this clonotype with many counts. The chain joins TRBV28 to TRBJ2-7; D tentatively reads TRBD1 or TRBD2 (5 bases each). There are 13 residues in the CDR3. CDR1 and CDR2 (germline): MDHEN, SYDVKM. Deletions cut 6 bases from V and 1 base from J, with 10 bases between. The chain's CDR3 is CASRWDGSYEQYF. The CDR3 nucleotides are TGTGCCAGCAGATGGGACGGGTCCTACGAGCAGTACTTC.

There are a few counts of this clonotype. The chain has TRBV5-6 and TRBJ2-2; D uncertain. Trimming shortened V by 4 bases and J by 12 bases, and 13 bases separated the two germline ends. There are 12 residues in the CDR3. The germline V gene has CDR1 SGHDT and CDR2 YYEEEE. In DNA form, the CDR3 reads TGTGCCAGCAGCCTACTCCTGTCGCAGCTGTTTTTT. This encodes CASSLLLSQLFF. The whole variable domain, remainder taken from reference TRBV5-6 and TRBJ2-2, is DAGVTQSPTHLIKTRGQQVTLRCSPKSGHDTVSWYQQALGQGPQFIFQYYEEEERQRGNFPDRFSGHQFPNYSSELNVNALLLGDSALYLCASSLLLSQLFFGEGSRLTVL.

This clonotype was found many times. The chain recombines TRBV3-1 with TRBJ1-1, with TRBD1 identical over 10 bases. Germline V gene data show CDR1 as LGHDT and CDR2 as YNNKEL (reference sequence). CDR3 size: 16 residues. With 2 bases clipped from V and 4 bases from J, the junction kept 7 bases outside the gene matches. The CDR3 DNA sequence: TGTGCCAGCAGCCAACGCTCCGGGACAGGGGCCACTGAAGCTTTCTTT. It translates to CASSQRSGTGATEAFF.

This clonotype occurred many times. This chain uses TRBV2 with TRBJ2-3; D not resolved. Germline V gives CDR1 SNHLY, CDR2 FYNNEI. The germline V and J ends were trimmed by 3 bases and 4 bases, with 8 bases remaining between them. The CDR3 has 13 residues. CDR3 residues: CASSDPVPDTQYF. CDR3 DNA: TGTGCCAGCAGTGATCCGGTCCCAGATACGCAGTATTTT.

In this sample, this clonotype turned up many times. This chain joins TRBV5-1 and TRBJ2-2, with no clear D. The CDR3 loop spans 13 amino acids. Between the trimmed V and J ends, which lost 4 bases and 3 bases, there was a span of 7 bases. The germline V gene encodes CDR1 SGHRS and CDR2 YFSETQ. The CDR3 is CASSARDTGELFF. CDR3 in DNA: TGCGCCAGCAGCGCTCGGGACACCGGGGAGCTGTTTTTT.

This clonotype was seen only a few times. This sequence joins TRBV10-3 and TRBJ2-1, with 12 bases fitting TRBD2. Germline CDR1 ENHRY, CDR2 SYGVKD. Trimming removed 6 bases from V and 7 bases from J; junction bases left unmatched: 7. The CDR3 runs to 15 residues. CDR3 protein: CAIRNGTSGSNEQFF. The CDR3, as DNA: TGTGCCATCAGAAACGGGACTAGCGGGTCGAATGAGCAGTTCTTC.

The chain couples TRBV10-3 to TRBJ2-5; 10 bases are shared with TRBD2. This CDR3 region has 16 residues. Germline assignment: CDR1 ENHRY and CDR2 SYGVKD. V lost 0 bases and J lost 4; bases outside the gene matches: 5. The CDR3 reads CAISESASGSRETQYF. In DNA form, the CDR3 reads TGTGCCATCAGTGAGTCGGCTAGCGGGAGTCGAGAGACCCAGTACTTC.

The V gene is TRBV19, the J gene TRBJ2-2; D uncertain. Trimming shortened V by 7 bases and J by 5 bases, and 11 bases separated the two germline ends. The CDR3 is made up of 13 amino acids. Germline V gene lookup returns CDR1 LNHDA and CDR2 SQIVND (reference sequence). The CDR3 DNA reads TGTGCCAGTACCGCAAAGAGTACCGGGGAGCTGTTTTTT. Its protein product is CASTAKSTGELFF.

This clonotype was found many times. V usage is TRBV4-2 and J usage is TRBJ1-1; TRBD1 might be the D (6 bases). Looked up from germline, CDR1 is LGHNA and CDR2 is YNFKEQ. The CDR3 runs 22 residues. V lost 4 bases, J lost 0 bases, and 33 bases lay in between. In DNA, the CDR3 is TGTGCCAGCAGCCGCTCTAGGGGGGGGCGATTTTTTCGAAGTTTCGTGAACACTGAAGCTTTCTTT. This gives the protein CASSRSRGGRFFRSFVNTEAFF.

The rearrangement uses TRBV20-1 and TRBJ2-7; the match to TRBD2 covers 8 bases. CDR3 length equals 15 residues. Germline V gene data show CDR1 as DFQATT and CDR2 as SNEGSKA (reference sequence). J was trimmed by 2 bases and V by 6 bases; bases with no gene match: 12. DNA of the CDR3: TGCAGTGCCCAAGGAGTCGCGGGAGGAACCTACGAGCAGTACTTC. Amino acid sequence: CSAQGVAGGTYEQYF.

This clonotype occurred many times. The rearrangement links TRBV6-2 or TRBV6-3 to TRBJ2-1, with 7 bases matching TRBD1. Germline lookup yields CDR1 MNHEY and CDR2 SVGEGT. CDR3 length equals 15 residues. Germline trimming cut 5 bases from V and 10 bases from J; bases unmatched to any gene: 14. CDR3 coding DNA: TGTGCCAGCAGTCCCGATACAGGGGCCCCTATGGAGCAGTTCTTC. This sequence encodes CASSPDTGAPMEQFF.

V and J are TRBV6-2 or TRBV6-3 and TRBJ1-5; D remains ambiguous. Trimming left V 7 bases short and J 4 bases short, with 11 bases between. The CDR3 is 13 amino acids. Germline loops: CDR1 MNHEY, CDR2 SVGEGT. The CDR3 loop reads CASTVGLNQPQHF. For the CDR3, the DNA is TGTGCCAGCACCGTCGGGCTGAATCAGCCCCAGCATTTT.

The V gene is TRBV4-3, the J gene TRBJ2-2; unclear D gene. The germline CDR1 and CDR2 sequences are LGHNA and YSLEER. Trimming pared 1 base from V and 3 bases from J, leaving 6 bases between. CDR3 length: 14 amino acids. CDR3 coding DNA: TGCGCCAGCAGCCAAGGGAGCTACACCGGGGAGCTGTTTTTT. Protein sequence: CASSQGSYTGELFF.

This clonotype has just a few counts. The chain combines TRBV28 with TRBJ2-7, with D perhaps given as TRBD1 or TRBD2 (6 bases each). Trimming pared 6 bases from V and 4 bases from J, leaving 16 bases between. The CDR3 length is 14 residues. Germline CDR1 and CDR2: MDHEN and SYDVKM. The CDR3 reads CASSLMRDTYEQYF. The CDR3 bases are TGTGCCAGCAGCCTAATGCGGGACACATACGAGCAGTACTTC. Supplemented by reference TRBV28 and TRBJ2-7, the full variable domain reads DVKVTQSSRYLVKRTGEKVFLECVQDMDHENMFWYRQDPGLGLRLIYFSYDVKMKEKGDIPEGYSVSREKKERFSLILESASTNQTSMYLCASSLMRDTYEQYFGPGTRLTVT.

This clonotype was counted ten times or more. The chain couples TRBV20-1 to TRBJ2-3; D is unresolved. Trimming removed 2 bases from V and 0 bases from J, with 12 bases in between. Germline V gene lookup returns CDR1 DFQATT and CDR2 SNEGSKA (reference sequence). The CDR3 length is 15 residues. Written as DNA, the CDR3 is TGCAGTGCTAGACATCCGAGTCGGAGCACAGATACGCAGTATTTT. Encoded protein: CSARHPSRSTDTQYF.

In this sample, this clonotype turned up many times. This sequence joins TRBV5-1 and TRBJ1-1; D ambiguous. Trimming pared 5 bases from V and 0 bases from J, leaving 8 bases between. Germline CDR1 reads SGHRS; CDR2 reads YFSETQ. The CDR3 loop spans 13 amino acids. CDR3 protein: CASRSGLNTEAFF. As DNA, the CDR3 is TGCGCCAGCAGAAGCGGCTTGAACACTGAAGCTTTCTTT.

This clonotype was counted ten times or more. The rearrangement joins TRBV20-1 to TRBJ1-4; D is ambiguous. This CDR3 spans 11 amino acids. V was cut by 3 bases and J by 8 bases, with 7 bases left in between. From germline, CDR1 is DFQATT and CDR2 SNEGSKA (reference sequence). The CDR3 loop reads CSASRGEKLFF. The DNA for the CDR3 is TGCAGTGCTAGTAGAGGGGAAAAACTGTTTTTT.